This T cell receptor (beta chain) was captured in a study of radiation and T cells in renal cell carcinoma (dated by TCRdb to about 2020). Study-level background: The samples were obtained from a clinical trial, where primary renal cell carcinomas were treated with 15 Gy stereotactic body radiation therapy and then removed by nephrectomy 4 weeks afterward. A total of fewer than 55 samples underwent TCR beta sequencing, made up of roughly 26 tumors and about 27 peripheral blood samples. In the 40 to 60 samples combined, 4,016,671 unique CDR3 nucleotide sequences were found, encoding 2,658,974 unique CDR3 amino acid sequences.

As regards this clone: Its target antigen remains unknown. No base-level quality is on record; no much larger clone is a single base apart.

Following the manufacturer's recommendations, the immunoSEQ kit was used to generate TCR beta libraries from genomic DNA. To prepare the libraries, a first multiplex PCR with proprietary primers was run, followed by a second PCR that added unique barcodes, and a bead cleanup was done after each round. A positive control reaction and a negative control reaction, both provided in the kit, were run with every batch of samples. The final libraries underwent checking on an Agilent 4200 TapeStation D1000 ScreenTape, volumetric pooling, and quantification by qPCR. Sequencing was performed on an Illumina NextSeq500 using a MidOutput 150-cycle cartridge, with 156 Read1 cycles, 15 Index1 cycles, and the kit custom primers. The pooled library was loaded at 1.0 pM, and approximately 19% PhiX control was spiked in. For the original study's pipeline: Vendor-processed data were analyzed in R, and a clonotype was defined as all T cells sharing the same CDR3 nucleotide sequence. For clone abundance analyses, frequencies were normalized to the 10,000 most abundant clones per sample. Public T cell clones, which averaged fewer than five per sample, were removed prior to analysis. A difference in abundance of at least 32-fold between compartments was used to define tumor-enriched and baseline blood-enriched clonotypes. A beta-binomial differential abundance model was applied to find clonotypes that expanded or contracted between blood time points. Similarity between tumor and blood repertoires was quantified using the Baroni-Urbani and Buser coefficient, and groups were compared with two-tailed Wilcoxon tests in R. TCRdb holds this immuneACCESS table with in-frame rearrangements only. Some clones are missing; in checked studies, unresolved V genes explain under half, and the rest has no known cause. The V and J calls and the clone size are those of that table, but D and trimming were determined from the DNA. For this sample there are around 80,000 clones; roughly 82% appear just once. Roughly 6% of the sample rests with the top ten.

The germline V gene provides CDR1 MDHEN and CDR2 SYDVKM. There are 18 amino acids in the CDR3, from cysteine to phenylalanine inclusive. Just CDR3 DNA is preserved here, 54 bases in frame from base 1. V lost 4 bases and J lost 5 bases; the stretch between them is 23 bases long. This specimen's time point label, interpreted: blood 2 weeks post-SBRT. What this sample's treatment or condition label stands for: 15 Gy SBRT to primary tumor, nephrectomy 4 weeks later. To follow tumor-enriched clonotypes, peripheral blood was collected serially from radiation-treated patients at baseline and again at 2 weeks and 4 weeks after SBRT. Renal cell carcinoma with clear cell pathology was present in all patients. Genomic DNA for TCR sequencing was prepared using the QIAamp DNA Blood Mini Kit (Qiagen). Samples were included in the analyses only if all quality control checks were passed. The study at large found these results: Effects of radiation dose or scheduling on the TCR repertoire could not be addressed with the single-armed trial design. An increase in top tumor clonotypes in blood was observed from baseline to 2 weeks post-radiation, followed by contraction by 4 weeks, which was taken to suggest transient expansion of tumor-resident clones. Blood repertoire dynamics were not followed beyond 4 weeks after treatment. Because pretreatment tumor biopsies were not available, the study could not determine whether clonotypes were already present within the tumor at baseline.

The sequence was obtained from a man in his 60s with renal cell carcinoma. The chain uses TRBV28 and TRBJ2-2, with the identity of the D gene unclear. This material consisted of blood, taken from a patient whose treatment included radiotherapy and nephrectomy. The CDR3 protein: CASSSTRYGGLSTGELFF. Read as DNA, the sequence is TGTGCCAGCAGTTCGACCCGATACGGCGGATTGAGTACCGGGGAGCTGTTTTTT.